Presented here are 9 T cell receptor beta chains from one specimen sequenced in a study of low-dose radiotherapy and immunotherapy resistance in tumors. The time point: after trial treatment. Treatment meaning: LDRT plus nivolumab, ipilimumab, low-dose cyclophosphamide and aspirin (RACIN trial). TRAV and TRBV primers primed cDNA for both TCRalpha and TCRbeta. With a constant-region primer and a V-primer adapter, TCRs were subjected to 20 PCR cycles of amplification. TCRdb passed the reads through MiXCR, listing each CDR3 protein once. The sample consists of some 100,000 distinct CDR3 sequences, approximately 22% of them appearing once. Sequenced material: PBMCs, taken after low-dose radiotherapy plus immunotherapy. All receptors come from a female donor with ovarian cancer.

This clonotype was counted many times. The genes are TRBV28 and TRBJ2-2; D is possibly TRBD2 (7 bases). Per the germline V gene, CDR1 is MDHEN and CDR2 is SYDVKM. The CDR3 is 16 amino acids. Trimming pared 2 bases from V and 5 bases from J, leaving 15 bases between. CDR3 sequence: CASSLTGGPRTGELFF. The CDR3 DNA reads TGTGCCAGCAGTTTAACCGGGGGGCCTCGGACCGGGGAGCTGTTTTTT.

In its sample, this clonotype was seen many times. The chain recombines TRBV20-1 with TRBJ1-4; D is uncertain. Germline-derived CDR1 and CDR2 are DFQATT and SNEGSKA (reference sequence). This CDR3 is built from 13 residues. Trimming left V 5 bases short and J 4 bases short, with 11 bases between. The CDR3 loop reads CSASDTLNEKLFF. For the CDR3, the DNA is TGCAGTGCTTCCGACACACTTAATGAAAAACTGTTTTTT.

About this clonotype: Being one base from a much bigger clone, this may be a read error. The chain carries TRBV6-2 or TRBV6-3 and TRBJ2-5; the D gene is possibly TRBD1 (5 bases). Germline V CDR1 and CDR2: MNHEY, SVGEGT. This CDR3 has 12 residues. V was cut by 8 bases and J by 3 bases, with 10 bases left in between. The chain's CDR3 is CASGATEETQYF. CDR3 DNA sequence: TGTGCCAGCGGGGCGACCGAAGAGACCCAGTACTTC.

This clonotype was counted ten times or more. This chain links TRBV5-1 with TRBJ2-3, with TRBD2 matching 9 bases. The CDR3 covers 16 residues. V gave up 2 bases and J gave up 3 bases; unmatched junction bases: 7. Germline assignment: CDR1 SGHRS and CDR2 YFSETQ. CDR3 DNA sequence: TGCGCCAGCAGCTTTAGCGGGAGAAGTGGTACAGATACGCAGTATTTT. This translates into CASSFSGRSGTDTQYF.

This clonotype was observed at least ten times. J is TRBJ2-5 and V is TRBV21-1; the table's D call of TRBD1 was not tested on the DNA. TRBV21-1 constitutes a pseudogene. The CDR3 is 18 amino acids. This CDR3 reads CASSKGAKTGGLKETQYF. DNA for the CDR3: TGTGCCAGCAGCAAAGGGGCAAAGACAGGCGGGCTTAAAGAGACCCAGTACTTC.

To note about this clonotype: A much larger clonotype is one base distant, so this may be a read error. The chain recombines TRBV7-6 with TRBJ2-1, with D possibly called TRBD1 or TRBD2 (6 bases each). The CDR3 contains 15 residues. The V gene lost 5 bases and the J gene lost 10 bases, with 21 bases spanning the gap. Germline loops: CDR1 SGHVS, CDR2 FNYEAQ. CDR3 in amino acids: CASSQRDGGSYEQFF. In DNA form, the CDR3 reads TGTGCCAGCAGCCAGAGGGACGGGGGCTCCTACGAGCAGTTCTTC.

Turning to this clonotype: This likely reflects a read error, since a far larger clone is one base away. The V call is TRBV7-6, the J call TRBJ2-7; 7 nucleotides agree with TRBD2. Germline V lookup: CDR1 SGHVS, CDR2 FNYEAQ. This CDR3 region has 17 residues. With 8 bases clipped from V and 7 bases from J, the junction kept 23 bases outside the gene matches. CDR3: CASRPLQSGASYNEQYF. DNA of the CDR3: TGTGCCAGCCGGCCCCTCCAGAGCGGGGCCTCCTACAATGAGCAGTACTTC.

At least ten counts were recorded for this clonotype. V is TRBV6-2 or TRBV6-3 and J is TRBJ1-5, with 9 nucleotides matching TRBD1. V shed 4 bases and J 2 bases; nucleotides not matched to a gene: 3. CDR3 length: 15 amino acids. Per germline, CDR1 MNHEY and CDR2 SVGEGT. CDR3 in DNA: TGTGCCAGCAGTTCCTACAGGGGGCGCAATCAGCCCCAGCATTTT. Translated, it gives CASSSYRGRNQPQHF.

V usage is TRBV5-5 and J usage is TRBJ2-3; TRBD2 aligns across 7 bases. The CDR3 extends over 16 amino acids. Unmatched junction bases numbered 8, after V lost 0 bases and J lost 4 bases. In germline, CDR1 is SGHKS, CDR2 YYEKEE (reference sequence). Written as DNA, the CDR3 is TGTGCCAGCAGCTTGGTCGCGGGAGTAGGATCAGATACGCAGTATTTT. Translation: CASSLVAGVGSDTQYF.